This T cell receptor (beta chain) emerged from a study of neurological immune-mediated disorders. In its sample, this clonotype was seen many times. Germline assignment: CDR1 MNHEY and CDR2 SVGAGI. Deletions cut 6 bases from V and 2 bases from J, with 13 bases between. The CDR3 is made up of 14 amino acids. TCRdb fed the 5' RACE reads into MiXCR, producing one record per CDR3 protein. The sample consists of about 44,000 distinct CDR3 sequences, 20% to 25% of them appearing once. Time point described: technical triplicate 3. The receptor was derived from a man between 60 and 75 years old with HTLV-1-associated myelopathy (HAM/TSP). J is TRBJ1-2 and V is TRBV6-5; weak D call: TRBD1 (5 bases). Source material: PBMCs. The CDR3 sequence is CASSSRQINYGYTF. In DNA form, the CDR3 reads TGTGCCAGCAGCTCAAGACAGATAAACTATGGCTACACCTTC.